This passage covers 5 T cell receptor beta chains from one sample sequenced in a study of T cell changes during pregnancy in multiple sclerosis (dated by TCRdb to about 2019). Libraries were made using the immunoSEQ multiplex PCR assay. TCRdb carries this immuneACCESS record with in-frame sequences only. Its versions omit some clonotypes, under half of them owing to an unresolved V gene in the studies checked, with the rest unexplained. The sample data list roughly 100,000 clones, and 90% of these were observed just once. Clones ranked in the top ten supply approximately 0.8% of the sample. The specimen comprised peripheral blood, sampled in the second trimester of pregnancy. All receptors come from a female donor in good health, enrolled as a control in a pregnancy study.

The V and J genes are TRBV5-1 and TRBJ2-1, with 14 bases matching TRBD2. The CDR3 contains 17 residues. The V segment lost 3 bases and the J segment 5 bases; nucleotides outside the gene matches: 7. Germline CDR1 reads SGHRS; CDR2 reads YFSETQ. CDR3 sequence reads: CASSWGLAGEFNNEQFF. CDR3 nucleotides: TGCGCCAGCAGCTGGGGACTAGCGGGAGAATTCAACAATGAGCAGTTCTTC.

The rearrangement links TRBV19 to TRBJ2-3, with TRBD2 matching over 11 bases. Germline CDR1 LNHDA, CDR2 SQIVND (reference sequence). V shed 6 bases and J 9 bases; nucleotides not matched to a gene: 5. The CDR3 runs to 13 residues. Here the CDR3 DNA reads TGTGCCAGTAGGGATAGCGGGAGGGAGACGCAGTATTTT. It encodes CASRDSGRETQYF.

This clone was counted only a few times. V gene TRBV7-2 combines with J gene TRBJ2-1; TRBD2 matches at 7 bases. Trimming at V came to 1 base and at J to 3 bases, leaving 3 bases not matched to a gene. Germline-derived CDR1 and CDR2 are SGHTA and FQGNSA. The CDR3 consists of 15 residues. CDR3 DNA sequence: TGTGCCAGCAGCTTAGAGGCTAGCGGCTACAATGAGCAGTTCTTC. Protein: CASSLEASGYNEQFF.

This chain uses TRBV18 with TRBJ2-5, with 9 bases lining up with TRBD2. Trimming removed 1 base from V and 4 bases from J; junction bases left unmatched: 4. The V gene's germline CDR1 is KGHSH and CDR2 LQKENI. The length of the CDR3 is 15 residues. DNA for the CDR3: TGTGCCAGCTCACCACAGGTGCGGGAGGGAGAGACCCAGTACTTC. Translation gives CASSPQVREGETQYF. Combining the CDR3 with reference TRBV18 and TRBJ2-5 gives the whole variable domain NAGVMQNPRHLVRRRGQEARLRCSPMKGHSHVYWYRQLPEEGLKFMVYLQKENIIDESGMPKERFSAEFPKEGPSILRIQQVVRGDSAAYFCASSPQVREGETQYFGPGTRLLVL.

The chain uses TRBV28 and TRBJ2-1, with a possible D match to TRBD2 (5 bases). This CDR3 contains 12 residues. The ends were cut back, 5 bases at V and 6 bases at J, with 8 bases in the middle. Germline V gives CDR1 MDHEN, CDR2 SYDVKM. The CDR3 is CASSQRFNEQFF. DNA of the CDR3: TGTGCCAGCAGTCAGCGGTTCAATGAGCAGTTCTTC.